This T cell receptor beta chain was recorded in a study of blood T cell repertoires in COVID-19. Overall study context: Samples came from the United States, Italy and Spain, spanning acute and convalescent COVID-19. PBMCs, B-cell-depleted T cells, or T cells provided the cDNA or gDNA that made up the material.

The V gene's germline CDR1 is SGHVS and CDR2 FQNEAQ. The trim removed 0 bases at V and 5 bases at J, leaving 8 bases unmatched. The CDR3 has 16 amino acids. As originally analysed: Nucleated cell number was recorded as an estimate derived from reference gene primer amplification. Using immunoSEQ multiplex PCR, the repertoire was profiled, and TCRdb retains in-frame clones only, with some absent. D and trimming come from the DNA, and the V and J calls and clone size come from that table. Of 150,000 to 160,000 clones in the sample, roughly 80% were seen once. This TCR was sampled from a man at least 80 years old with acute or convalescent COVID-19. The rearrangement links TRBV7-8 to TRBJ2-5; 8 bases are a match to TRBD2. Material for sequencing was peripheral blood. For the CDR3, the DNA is TGTGCCAGCAGCTTAGCCGGGACTAGGGGTCGGGAGACCCAGTACTTC. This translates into CASSLAGTRGRETQYF.